In its sample, the clone carrying this T cell receptor beta chain was seen many times. Germline trimming cut 4 bases from V and 1 base from J; bases unmatched to any gene: 6. The CDR3 sequence is 16 residues long. Germline CDR1 and CDR2: LGHDT and YNNKEL (reference sequence). This sample is drawn from a study of T-cell reconstitution after alpha-beta-depleted transplantation in children. Unique molecular identifiers were built into the TCRbeta library. A single record per CDR3 protein comes from TCRdb applying MiXCR to the PCR reads. The profile shows 260,000 or so distinct CDR3 sequences, about 12% of them singletons.

The gene calls are TRBV3-1 and TRBJ2-3; 9 bases are shared with TRBD2. This receptor was taken from a human donor who donated a stem cell graft to a child with acute lymphoblastic leukemia. The input for sequencing was PBMCs from the stem cell graft donor, taken from the stem cell graft. The CDR3 protein is CASSLYSGRGTDTQYF. As DNA, the CDR3 is TGTGCCAGCAGCCTATATAGCGGGAGAGGCACAGATACGCAGTATTTT.